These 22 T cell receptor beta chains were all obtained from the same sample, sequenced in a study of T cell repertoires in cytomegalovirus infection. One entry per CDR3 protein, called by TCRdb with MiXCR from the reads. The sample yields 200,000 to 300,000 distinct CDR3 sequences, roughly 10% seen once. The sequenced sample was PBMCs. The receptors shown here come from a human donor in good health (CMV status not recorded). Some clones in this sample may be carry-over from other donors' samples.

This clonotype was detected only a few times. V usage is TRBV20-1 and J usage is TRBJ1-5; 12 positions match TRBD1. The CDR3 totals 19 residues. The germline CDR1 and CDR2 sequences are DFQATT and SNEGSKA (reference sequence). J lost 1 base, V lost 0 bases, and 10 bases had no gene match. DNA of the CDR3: TGCAGTGCTAGAGATCCGTGGGGACAGGGGGCGACAAGCAATCAGCCCCAGCATTTT. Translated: CSARDPWGQGATSNQPQHF.

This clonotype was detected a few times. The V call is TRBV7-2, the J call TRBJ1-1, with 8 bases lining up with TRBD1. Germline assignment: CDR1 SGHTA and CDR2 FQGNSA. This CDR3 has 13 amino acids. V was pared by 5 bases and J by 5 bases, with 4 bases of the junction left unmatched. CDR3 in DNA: TGTGCCAGCAGCACCTACAGGGGGACTGAAGCTTTCTTT. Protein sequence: CASSTYRGTEAFF.

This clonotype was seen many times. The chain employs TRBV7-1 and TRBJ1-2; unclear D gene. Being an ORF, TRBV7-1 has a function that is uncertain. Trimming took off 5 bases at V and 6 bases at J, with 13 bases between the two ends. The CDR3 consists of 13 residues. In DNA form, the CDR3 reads TGTGCCAGCAGCCCTCTTCTACTCAATGGCTACACCTTC. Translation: CASSPLLLNGYTF.

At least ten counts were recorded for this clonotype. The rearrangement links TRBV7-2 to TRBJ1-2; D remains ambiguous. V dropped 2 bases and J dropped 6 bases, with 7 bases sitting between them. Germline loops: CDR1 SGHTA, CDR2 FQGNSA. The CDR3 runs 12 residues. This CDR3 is CASSLKGHGYTF. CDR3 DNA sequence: TGTGCCAGCAGCTTAAAGGGCCATGGCTACACCTTC.

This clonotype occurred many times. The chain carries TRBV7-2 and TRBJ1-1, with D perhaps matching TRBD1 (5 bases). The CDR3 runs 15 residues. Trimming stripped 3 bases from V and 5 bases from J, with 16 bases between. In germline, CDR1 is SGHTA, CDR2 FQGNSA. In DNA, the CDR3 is TGTGCCAGCAGCTTGGAGGGGCGTAGATTTACTGAAGCTTTCTTT. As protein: CASSLEGRRFTEAFF.

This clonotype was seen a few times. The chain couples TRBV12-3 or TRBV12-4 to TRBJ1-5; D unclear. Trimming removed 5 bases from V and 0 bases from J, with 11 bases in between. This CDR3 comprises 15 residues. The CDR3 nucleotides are TGTGCCAGCAGTACAAGCTATCCTAGCAATCAGCCCCAGCATTTT. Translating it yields CASSTSYPSNQPQHF.

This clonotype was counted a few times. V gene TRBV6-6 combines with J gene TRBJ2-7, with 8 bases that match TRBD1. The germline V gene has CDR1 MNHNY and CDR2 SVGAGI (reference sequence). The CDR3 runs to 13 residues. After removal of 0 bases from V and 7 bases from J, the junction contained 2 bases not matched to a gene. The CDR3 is CASSYSTGVEQYF. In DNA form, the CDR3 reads TGTGCCAGCAGTTACTCGACAGGGGTTGAGCAGTACTTC.

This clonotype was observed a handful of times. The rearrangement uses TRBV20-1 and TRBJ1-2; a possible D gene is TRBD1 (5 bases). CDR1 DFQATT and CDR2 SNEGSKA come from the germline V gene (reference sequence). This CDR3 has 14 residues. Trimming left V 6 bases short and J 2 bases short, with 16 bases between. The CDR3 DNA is TGCAGTGCATCGCAGGGACGAACGAACTATGGCTACACCTTC. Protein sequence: CSASQGRTNYGYTF.

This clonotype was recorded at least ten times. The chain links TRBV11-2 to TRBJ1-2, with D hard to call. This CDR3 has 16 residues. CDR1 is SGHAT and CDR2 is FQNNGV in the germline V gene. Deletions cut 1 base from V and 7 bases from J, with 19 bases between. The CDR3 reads CASSLGSRVGIGGYTF. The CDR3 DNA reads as TGTGCCAGCAGCTTAGGGTCAAGGGTGGGGATCGGTGGCTACACCTTC.

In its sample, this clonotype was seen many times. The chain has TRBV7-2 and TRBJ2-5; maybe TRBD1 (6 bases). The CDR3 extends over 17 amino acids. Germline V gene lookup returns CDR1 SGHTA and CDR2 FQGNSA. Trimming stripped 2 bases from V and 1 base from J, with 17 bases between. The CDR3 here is CASSLPRQVVPQETQYF. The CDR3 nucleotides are TGTGCCAGCAGCTTACCCCGACAGGTAGTCCCCCAAGAGACCCAGTACTTC.

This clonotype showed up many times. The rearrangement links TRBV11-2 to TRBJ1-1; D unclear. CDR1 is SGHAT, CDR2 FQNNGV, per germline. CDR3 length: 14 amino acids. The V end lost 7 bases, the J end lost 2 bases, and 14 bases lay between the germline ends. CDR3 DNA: TGTGCCAGCACCTTCGAGGCAGCCAACACTGAAGCTTTCTTT. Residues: CASTFEAANTEAFF.

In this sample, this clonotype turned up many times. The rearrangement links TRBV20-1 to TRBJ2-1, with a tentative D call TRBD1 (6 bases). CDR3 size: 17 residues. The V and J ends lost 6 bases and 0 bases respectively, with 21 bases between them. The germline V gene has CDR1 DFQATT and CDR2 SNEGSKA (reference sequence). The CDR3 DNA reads TGCAGTGCCGCAGTCCCCCGACAGGCCCTCTCCTACAATGAGCAGTTCTTC. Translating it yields CSAAVPRQALSYNEQFF.

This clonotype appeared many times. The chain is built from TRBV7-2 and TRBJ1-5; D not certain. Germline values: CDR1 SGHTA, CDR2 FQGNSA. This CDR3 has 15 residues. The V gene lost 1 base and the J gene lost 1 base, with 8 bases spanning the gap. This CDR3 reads CASSLVQISNQPQHF. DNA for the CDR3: TGTGCCAGCAGCTTAGTACAGATAAGCAATCAGCCCCAGCATTTT. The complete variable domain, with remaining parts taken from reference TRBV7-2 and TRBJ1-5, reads GAGVSQSPSNKVTEKGKDVELRCDPISGHTALYWYRQSLGQGLEFLIYFQGNSAPDKSGLPSDRFSAERTGGSVSTLTIQRTQQEDSAVYLCASSLVQISNQPQHFGDGTRLSIL.

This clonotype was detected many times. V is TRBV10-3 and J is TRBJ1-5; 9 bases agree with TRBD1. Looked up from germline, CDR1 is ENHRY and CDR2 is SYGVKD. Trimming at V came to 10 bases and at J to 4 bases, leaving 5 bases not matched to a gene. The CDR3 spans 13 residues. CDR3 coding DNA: TGTGCCAAGCTGACAGGGGGAAATCAGCCCCAGCATTTT. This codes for CAKLTGGNQPQHF.

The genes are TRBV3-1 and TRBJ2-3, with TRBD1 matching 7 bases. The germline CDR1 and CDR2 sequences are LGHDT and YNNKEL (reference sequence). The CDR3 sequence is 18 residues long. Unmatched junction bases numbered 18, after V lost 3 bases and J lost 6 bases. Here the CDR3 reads CASSHRLPGQTSGDTQYF. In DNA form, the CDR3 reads TGTGCCAGCAGCCACCGGTTACCGGGACAGACATCCGGCGATACGCAGTATTTT.

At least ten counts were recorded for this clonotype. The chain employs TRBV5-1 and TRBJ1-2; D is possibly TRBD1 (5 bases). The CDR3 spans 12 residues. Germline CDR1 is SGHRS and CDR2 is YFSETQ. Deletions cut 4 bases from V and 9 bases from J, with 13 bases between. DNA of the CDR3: TGCGCCAGCAGCATGGGGGGACGGCGCTACACCTTC. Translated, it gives CASSMGGRRYTF. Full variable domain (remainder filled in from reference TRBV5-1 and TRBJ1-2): KAGVTQTPRYLIKTRGQQVTLSCSPISGHRSVSWYQQTPGQGLQFLFEYFSETQRNKGNFPGRFSGRQFSNSRSEMNVSTLELGDSALYLCASSMGGRRYTFGSGTRLTVV.

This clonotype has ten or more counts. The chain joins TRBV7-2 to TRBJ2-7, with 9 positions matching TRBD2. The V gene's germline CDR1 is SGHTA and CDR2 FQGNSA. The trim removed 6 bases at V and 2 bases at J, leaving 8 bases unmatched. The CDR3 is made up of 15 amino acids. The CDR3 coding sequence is TGTGCCAGCAGTCAAGAGCGGGGGGCCGCCTACGAGCAGTACTTC. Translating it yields CASSQERGAAYEQYF.

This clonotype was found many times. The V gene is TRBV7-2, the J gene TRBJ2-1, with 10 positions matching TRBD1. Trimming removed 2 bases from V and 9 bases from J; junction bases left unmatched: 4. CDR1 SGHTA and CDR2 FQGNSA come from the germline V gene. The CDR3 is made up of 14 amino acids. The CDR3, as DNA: TGTGCCAGCAGCTTAACCGGGACAGGGGTTGAGCAGTTCTTC. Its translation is CASSLTGTGVEQFF.

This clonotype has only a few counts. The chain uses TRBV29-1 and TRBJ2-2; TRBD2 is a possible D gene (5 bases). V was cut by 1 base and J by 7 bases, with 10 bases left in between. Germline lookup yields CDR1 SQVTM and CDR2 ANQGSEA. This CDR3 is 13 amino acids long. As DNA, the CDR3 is TGCAGCGTTGAAGCGGTCCGGGGCGGGGAGCTGTTTTTT. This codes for CSVEAVRGGELFF.

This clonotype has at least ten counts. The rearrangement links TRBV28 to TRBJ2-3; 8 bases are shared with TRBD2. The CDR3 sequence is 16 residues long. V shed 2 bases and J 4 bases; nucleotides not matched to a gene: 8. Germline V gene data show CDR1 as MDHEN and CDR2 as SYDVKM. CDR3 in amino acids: CASSLPGGGRADTQYF. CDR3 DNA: TGTGCCAGCAGTTTACCCGGGGGGGGCAGGGCAGATACGCAGTATTTT.

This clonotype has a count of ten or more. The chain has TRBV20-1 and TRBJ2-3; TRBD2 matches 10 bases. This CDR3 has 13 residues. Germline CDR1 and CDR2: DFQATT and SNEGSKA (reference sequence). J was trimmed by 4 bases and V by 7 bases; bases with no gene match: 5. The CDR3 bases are TGCAGTGTTCGGCTAGCGGGAGCAGATACGCAGTATTTT. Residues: CSVRLAGADTQYF.

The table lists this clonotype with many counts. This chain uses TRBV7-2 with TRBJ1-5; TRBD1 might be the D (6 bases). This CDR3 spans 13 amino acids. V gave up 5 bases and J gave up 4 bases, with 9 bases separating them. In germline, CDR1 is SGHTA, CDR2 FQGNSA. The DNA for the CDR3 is TGTGCCAGCAGCGGAGGACAGAATCAGCCCCAGCATTTT. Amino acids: CASSGGQNQPQHF.